The 29 T cell receptor beta chains presented below share a single source sample, sequenced in a study of blood T cell repertoires in COVID-19. Using immunoSEQ multiplex PCR, the repertoire was profiled, and TCRdb retains in-frame clones only, with some absent. The data show some 370,000 clones, with over 75% seen just once and around 9.3% held by the top ten. The sequencing input was peripheral blood. Receptors originate from a woman in her 30s with COVID-19, enrolled during active disease.

This clone appeared a few times. The chain links TRBV19 to TRBJ2-1; 7 nucleotides align to TRBD1. The CDR3 consists of 15 residues. The ends lost 3 bases at V and 0 bases at J; junction bases unmatched: 2. Per germline, CDR1 LNHDA and CDR2 SQIVND (reference sequence). For the CDR3, the DNA is TGTGCCAGTAGTATGGACAGGAGCTCCTACAATGAGCAGTTCTTC. Its protein is CASSMDRSSYNEQFF.

The genes are TRBV11-2 and TRBJ2-2; D might be TRBD2 (6 bases). The CDR3 contains 15 residues. Trimming removed 5 bases at V and 7 bases at J, with 17 bases between. Germline CDR1 reads SGHAT; CDR2 reads FQNNGV. The CDR3 coding sequence is TGTGCCAGCAGCCCCTTCGGGCTAGCGATCGGGGAGCTGTTTTTT. It encodes CASSPFGLAIGELFF.

The chain links TRBV5-5 to TRBJ2-3; 12 bases are a match to TRBD1. V dropped 1 base and J dropped 5; count of bases not matched to a gene: 8. Germline assignment: CDR1 SGHKS and CDR2 YYEKEE (reference sequence). This CDR3 region has 17 residues. CDR3: CASSLPAGTGGGDTQYF. CDR3 nucleotide sequence: TGTGCCAGCAGCTTGCCTGCCGGGACAGGGGGCGGAGATACGCAGTATTTT.

The chain is built from TRBV5-6 and TRBJ2-3; TRBD1 matches 8 bases. CDR3 length: 13 amino acids. The germline CDR1 and CDR2 sequences are SGHDT and YYEEEE. The V gene end was trimmed by 6 bases and the J gene end by 5 bases; junction bases not matched to a gene: 5. The CDR3 here is CASTGGAIDTQYF. The CDR3 DNA sequence: TGTGCCAGCACAGGGGGCGCGATAGATACGCAGTATTTT.

J is TRBJ2-7 and V is TRBV5-4, with 9 bases identical to TRBD1. This CDR3 has 14 amino acids. Germline trimming cut 3 bases from V and 7 bases from J; bases unmatched to any gene: 8. Germline-derived CDR1 and CDR2 are SGHNT and YYREEE (reference sequence). In DNA, the CDR3 is TGTGCCAGCAGCTCAGGACAGGGGAGGGGGGAGCAGTACTTC. This translates into CASSSGQGRGEQYF.

The chain links TRBV24-1 to TRBJ2-1; D is undetermined. Germline V lookup: CDR1 KGHDR, CDR2 SFDVKD. The CDR3 has 13 residues. The V gene lost 5 bases and the J gene lost 6 bases, with 10 bases spanning the gap. CDR3 DNA: TGTGCCACCAGTGGCGTTGACACCAATGAGCAGTTCTTC. This gives the protein CATSGVDTNEQFF.

This chain connects TRBV7-2 to TRBJ2-7, with D maybe TRBD2 (5 bases). Germline V gene sequence: CDR1 SGHTA, CDR2 FQGNSA. This CDR3 is 15 amino acids long. Trimming cost V 2 bases and J 0 bases, with 11 bases left between them. Here the CDR3 DNA reads TGTGCCAGCAGCTTATCCCAGACTACCTCCTACGAGCAGTACTTC. This sequence encodes CASSLSQTTSYEQYF.

The chain combines TRBV24-1 with TRBJ2-2, with 7 nucleotides matching TRBD2. V dropped 9 bases and J dropped 4; count of bases not matched to a gene: 10. This CDR3 has 15 residues. The germline V gene encodes CDR1 KGHDR and CDR2 SFDVKD. CDR3 region: CATAPRRGTTGELFF. Here the CDR3 DNA reads TGTGCCACCGCCCCCCGGCGGGGGACCACCGGGGAGCTGTTTTTT.

This chain links TRBV5-1 with TRBJ2-2, with D possibly TRBD1 on 5 matching bases. Germline CDR1 is SGHRS and CDR2 is YFSETQ. This CDR3 region has 14 residues. The V gene lost 1 base and the J gene lost 8 bases, with 12 bases spanning the gap. The CDR3 loop is CASSLLGEAGELFF. The CDR3 bases are TGCGCCAGCAGCTTGTTAGGGGAAGCAGGGGAGCTGTTTTTT.

This chain links TRBV2 with TRBJ1-4, with no clear D. Germline loops: CDR1 SNHLY, CDR2 FYNNEI. V gave up 1 base and J gave up 9 bases, with 12 bases separating them. The CDR3 sequence is 14 residues long. Here the CDR3 DNA reads TGTGCCAGCAGTGAAGGGGAGAGGGCCAAAAAACTGTTTTTT. Translation gives CASSEGERAKKLFF. The variable domain in full, with the rest retrieved from reference TRBV2 and TRBJ1-4, is EPEVTQTPSHQVTQMGQEVILRCVPISNHLYFYWYRQILGQKVEFLVSFYNNEISEKSEIFDDQFSVERPDGSNFTLKIRSTKLEDSAMYFCASSEGERAKKLFFGSGTQLSVL.

This clone was counted only a few times. The chain links TRBV20-1 to TRBJ2-1, with D unclear. Per germline, CDR1 DFQATT and CDR2 SNEGSKA (reference sequence). The CDR3 has 14 amino acids. Trimming left V 4 bases short and J 8 bases short, with 18 bases between. CDR3 sequence reads: CSATDWSASDEQFF. CDR3 coding DNA: TGCAGTGCTACTGACTGGTCCGCGTCGGATGAGCAGTTCTTC.

This clone was observed a single time. This chain uses TRBV27 with TRBJ1-4, with 8 bases lining up with TRBD1. The CDR3 is 17 amino acids. Per the germline V gene, CDR1 is MNHEY and CDR2 is SMNVEV (reference sequence). The trim removed 6 bases at V and 5 bases at J, leaving 14 bases unmatched. The CDR3 region has the DNA TGTGCCAGCAGCCCCGGGACAGGCTACCCCATGAATGAAAAACTGTTTTTT. It is translated as CASSPGTGYPMNEKLFF.

This clone was seen only once. This chain joins TRBV29-1 and TRBJ2-7; maybe TRBD2 (7 bases). The CDR3 loop spans 13 amino acids. Germline V gene sequence: CDR1 SQVTM, CDR2 ANQGSEA. V was cut by 6 bases and J by 2 bases, with 14 bases left in between. Here the CDR3 DNA reads TGCAGCGTGTGGGGGGAGGGGGCCTACGAGCAGTACTTC. It translates to CSVWGEGAYEQYF.

Worth noting for this clone: Other DNA sequences in this sample translate to the same CDR3. The chain carries TRBV5-1 and TRBJ1-5; 7 bases are a match to TRBD1. This CDR3 is 14 amino acids long. V lost 3 bases to trimming and J lost 3 bases; unmatched junction nucleotides: 3. Per germline, CDR1 SGHRS and CDR2 YFSETQ. CDR3 region: CASSSGQVNQPQHF. CDR3 DNA sequence: TGCGCCAGCAGCTCTGGACAGGTCAATCAGCCCCAGCATTTT.

V gene TRBV7-9 combines with J gene TRBJ2-7; the match to TRBD1 covers 12 bases. From germline, CDR1 is SEHNR and CDR2 FQNEAQ (reference sequence). The trim removed 7 bases at V and 6 bases at J, leaving 13 bases unmatched. The CDR3 contains 16 residues. The CDR3 loop is CASTNTEGDRGPEQYF. The CDR3 region has the DNA TGTGCCAGCACCAATACGGAGGGGGACAGGGGGCCCGAGCAGTACTTC.

This rearrangement joins TRBV30 to TRBJ2-5; 8 nucleotides agree with TRBD2. J was trimmed by 7 bases and V by 5 bases; bases with no gene match: 3. Germline V gene lookup returns CDR1 GTSNPN and CDR2 SVGIG (reference sequence). The CDR3 has 11 amino acids. Here the CDR3 reads CAWSAGGTQYF. The DNA for the CDR3 is TGTGCCTGGTCTGCGGGAGGGACCCAGTACTTC.

This clone has more than one count but fewer than ten. The V gene is TRBV14, the J gene TRBJ2-5; D perhaps matches TRBD1 (6 bases). The V end was cut by 2 bases, the J end by 4 bases, with 14 bases between. The CDR3 is made up of 15 amino acids. The germline CDR1 and CDR2 sequences are SGHDN and FVKESK. In nucleotides, the CDR3 is TGTGCCAGCAGCCAATCGTCAGGGGCGAGAGAGACCCAGTACTTC. Its translation is CASSQSSGARETQYF.

This sequence joins TRBV24-1 and TRBJ1-1; 12 positions match TRBD1. Germline V gene lookup returns CDR1 KGHDR and CDR2 SFDVKD. The CDR3 loop spans 16 amino acids. With 2 bases clipped from V and 7 bases from J, the junction kept 7 bases outside the gene matches. The CDR3 nucleotides read TGTGCCACCAGTGATTCGGGACAGGGGGCGCTTATTGAAGCTTTCTTT. It translates to CATSDSGQGALIEAFF.

The chain uses TRBV5-6 and TRBJ2-2; 9 nucleotides match TRBD2. Germline CDR1 is SGHDT and CDR2 is YYEEEE. The CDR3 spans 15 residues. Unmatched junction bases numbered 4, after V lost 2 bases and J lost 5 bases. The CDR3 here is CASSFGLAGTGELFF. In DNA, the CDR3 is TGTGCCAGCAGCTTTGGGCTAGCGGGGACCGGGGAGCTGTTTTTT.

V gene TRBV25-1 combines with J gene TRBJ1-3, with 8 nucleotides matching TRBD1. The CDR3 covers 17 residues. Trimming cost V 2 bases and J 0 bases; bases outside gene matches: 6. Germline CDR1 is MGHDK and CDR2 is SYGVNS. CDR3 region: CASSENPGGPSGNTIYF. CDR3 coding DNA: TGTGCCAGCAGTGAAAACCCAGGGGGCCCCTCTGGAAACACCATATATTTT.

V and J are TRBV19 and TRBJ2-7; 7 bases match TRBD2. This CDR3 is built from 13 residues. The germline CDR1 and CDR2 sequences are LNHDA and SQIVND (reference sequence). The V segment lost 7 bases and the J segment 4 bases; nucleotides outside the gene matches: 7. The CDR3 is CASNRGEGYEQYF. The CDR3 bases are TGTGCCAGTAACCGGGGGGAGGGTTACGAGCAGTACTTC.

This clone was recorded only once. The chain carries TRBV10-3 and TRBJ1-1; no definite D call. The germline V gene has CDR1 ENHRY and CDR2 SYGVKD. The V end lost 10 bases, the J end lost 2 bases, and 11 bases lay between the germline ends. This CDR3 is built from 12 residues. CDR3 coding DNA: TGTGCCAGCACGGCGGGCAACACTGAAGCTTTCTTT. Protein: CASTAGNTEAFF.

The V gene is TRBV19, the J gene TRBJ2-1; tentative D call: TRBD1 (6 bases). CDR1 LNHDA and CDR2 SQIVND come from the germline V gene (reference sequence). This CDR3 comprises 17 residues. V shed 3 bases and J shed 0 bases, with 15 bases lying between them. CDR3 in amino acids: CASSMGSGTSSYNEQFF. The CDR3 DNA is TGTGCCAGTAGTATGGGATCCGGGACAAGCTCCTACAATGAGCAGTTCTTC.

The CDR3 protein is CASSIMTGWNTEAFF. The CDR3 DNA sequence: TGTGCCAGCAGCATTATGACAGGCTGGAACACTGAAGCTTTCTTT. The genes are TRBV11-2 and TRBJ1-1; TRBD1 is a possible D gene (6 bases). V was trimmed by 5 bases and J by 1 base, leaving 14 bases between them. The CDR3 contains 15 residues. Germline V gene sequence: CDR1 SGHAT, CDR2 FQNNGV. Variable domain in full (rest from reference TRBV11-2 and TRBJ1-1): EAGVAQSPRYKIIEKRQSVAFWCNPISGHATLYWYQQILGQGPKLLIQFQNNGVVDDSQLPKDRFSAERLKGVDSTLKIQPAKLEDSAVYLCASSIMTGWNTEAFFGQGTRLTVV.

This clone appeared a single time. The V call is TRBV18, the J call TRBJ2-3; 9 bases match TRBD2. V shed 0 bases and J 1 base; nucleotides not matched to a gene: 5. Germline V lookup: CDR1 KGHSH, CDR2 LQKENI. The CDR3 is 17 residues long. The CDR3: CASSPPGRGRGTDTQYF. The DNA for the CDR3 is TGTGCCAGCTCACCACCCGGGCGCGGGAGGGGCACAGATACGCAGTATTTT.

The J gene is TRBJ2-7, the V gene TRBV5-4; 8 nucleotides match TRBD2. V was pared by 0 bases and J by 1 base, with 12 bases of the junction left unmatched. Germline V gives CDR1 SGHNT, CDR2 YYREEE (reference sequence). The CDR3 has 18 residues. Here the CDR3 reads CASSLGRQRELGSYEQYF. In DNA, the CDR3 is TGTGCCAGCAGCTTGGGGCGCCAGCGGGAGTTAGGTTCCTACGAGCAGTACTTC.

The chain is built from TRBV20-1 and TRBJ2-7; TRBD1 might be the D (6 bases). The germline CDR1 and CDR2 sequences are DFQATT and SNEGSKA (reference sequence). This CDR3 is 14 amino acids long. Trimming pared 6 bases from V and 3 bases from J, leaving 18 bases between. For the CDR3, the DNA is TGCAGTGCAAGTTCCGGGACAACCTACTACGAGCAGTACTTC. Protein product: CSASSGTTYYEQYF.

J is TRBJ2-7 and V is TRBV9; D is unresolved. The CDR3 spans 13 residues. V lost 0 bases and J 3 bases, leaving 7 bases between the germline ends. Germline CDR1 reads SGDLS; CDR2 reads YYNGEE. The CDR3 here is CASSVAPFYEQYF. CDR3 DNA: TGTGCCAGCAGCGTAGCTCCCTTCTACGAGCAGTACTTC.

CDR3 amino acids: CASRSTGFYEQYF. The CDR3 bases are TGTGCCAGCAGAAGTACGGGGTTTTACGAGCAGTACTTC. The chain joins TRBV6-5 to TRBJ2-7; D is perhaps TRBD2 (5 bases). The germline CDR1 and CDR2 sequences are MNHEY and SVGAGI. CDR3 size: 13 residues. V was trimmed by 6 bases and J by 4 bases, leaving 13 bases between them.